This passage covers 3 T cell receptor beta chains from one sample sequenced in a study of OX40 agonist ivuxolimab in advanced cancers. The repertoire was sequenced with immunoSEQ multiplex PCR; TCRdb's copy has only in-frame clones and lacks some. The table has several thousand clones, about 88% seen once; the top ten hold 15% to 20%. This material consisted of CD4+ or CD8+ T cells sorted from blood, taken in a trial of the OX40 agonist ivuxolimab. Receptors were obtained from an adult with an advanced solid tumor such as melanoma, head and neck, liver or kidney cancer.

The rearrangement joins TRBV4-3 to TRBJ2-7, with 13 bases identical to TRBD2. Germline CDR1 reads LGHNA; CDR2 reads YSLEER. The CDR3 consists of 14 residues. Trimming removed 3 bases from V and 5 bases from J; junction bases left unmatched: 1. CDR3 nucleotides: TGCGCCAGCAGCCACGGGACTAGCGGGAACGAGCAGTACTTC. Its translation: CASSHGTSGNEQYF.

This chain joins TRBV27 and TRBJ1-2, with D maybe TRBD1 (6 bases). This CDR3 contains 15 residues. V lost 6 bases and J lost 4, with 18 bases in between. In germline, CDR1 is MNHEY, CDR2 SMNVEV (reference sequence). The CDR3: CASRAVAGVFYGYTF. DNA for the CDR3: TGTGCCAGCAGAGCCGTGGCAGGGGTTTTCTATGGCTACACCTTC.

V is TRBV15 and J is TRBJ2-3, with TRBD1 as a possible D gene (6 bases). CDR3 length equals 15 residues. Deletions cut 1 base from V and 2 bases from J, with 10 bases between. Germline CDR1 reads LNHNV; CDR2 reads YYDKDF (reference sequence). The CDR3 sequence is CATSRGGGYTDTQYF. CDR3 DNA sequence: TGTGCCACCAGCAGAGGTGGGGGCTACACAGATACGCAGTATTTT.